A single sample is the source of the 27 T cell receptor beta chains below, sequenced in a study of blood T cell repertoires in COVID-19. Repertoires were generated with immunoSEQ multiplex PCR, while TCRdb's copy carries only in-frame clones and drops some. This sample has 35,000 to 55,000 clones, with over 90% found just once. Material for sequencing was peripheral blood. The receptors shown here come from a human donor in a cohort sampled during active COVID-19.

The chain couples TRBV11-3 to TRBJ2-3, with unresolved D. Trimming shortened V by 2 bases and J by 3 bases, and 12 bases separated the two germline ends. The CDR3 sequence is 15 residues long. Germline V gene lookup returns CDR1 SGHNT and CDR2 YENEEA. The CDR3 nucleotides read TGTGCCAGCAGCTTACAGGTAATGTATACAGATACGCAGTATTTT. This encodes CASSLQVMYTDTQYF.

The chain combines TRBV6-5 with TRBJ1-1; tentatively, D is TRBD1 (6 bases). The CDR3 loop spans 14 amino acids. From germline, CDR1 is MNHEY and CDR2 SVGAGI. Trimming pared 5 bases from V and 0 bases from J, leaving 10 bases between. CDR3 nucleotides: TGTGCCAGCAGTACCCACAGGGTGAACACTGAAGCTTTCTTT. Protein: CASSTHRVNTEAFF.

The rearrangement joins TRBV5-6 to TRBJ2-4; possibly TRBD2 for D (5 bases). The CDR3 contains 19 residues. Germline CDR1 and CDR2: SGHDT and YYEEEE. Trimming shortened V by 0 bases and J by 7 bases, and 26 bases separated the two germline ends. This CDR3 is CASSLAGKGRMGYPNIQYF. The CDR3 bases are TGTGCCAGCAGCTTGGCGGGGAAGGGCCGAATGGGGTATCCGAACATTCAGTACTTC.

The V gene is TRBV30, the J gene TRBJ1-4; no firm D call. CDR1 and CDR2 from the germline V gene are GTSNPN and SVGIG (reference sequence). Trimming left V 8 bases short and J 7 bases short, with 17 bases between. The CDR3 is 13 amino acids. The DNA of the CDR3 is TGTGCCCGGAAAACGGGAGGAGGTGAAAAACTGTTTTTT. It codes for CARKTGGGEKLFF.

The chain employs TRBV5-5 and TRBJ2-1, with TRBD2 matching over 10 bases. Per the germline V gene, CDR1 is SGHKS and CDR2 is YYEKEE (reference sequence). V trimming: 0 bases; J trimming: 3 bases; junction bases outside the gene matches: 0. This CDR3 comprises 15 residues. The CDR3 region is CASSLGTSGYNEQFF. The DNA for the CDR3 is TGTGCCAGCAGCTTGGGGACTAGCGGCTACAATGAGCAGTTCTTC.

The rearrangement uses TRBV7-2 and TRBJ2-1; D perhaps matches TRBD1 (6 bases). V was pared by 4 bases and J by 4 bases, with 11 bases between. The CDR3 contains 14 residues. Germline CDR1 and CDR2: SGHTA and FQGNSA. CDR3 loop: CASSSWGLYNEQFF. CDR3 nucleotides: TGTGCCAGCAGCTCCTGGGGGCTGTACAATGAGCAGTTCTTC.

The chain links TRBV19 to TRBJ1-2, with 9 nucleotides matching TRBD1. The ends lost 5 bases at V and 2 bases at J; junction bases unmatched: 6. This CDR3 is 15 amino acids long. CDR1 LNHDA and CDR2 SQIVND come from the germline V gene (reference sequence). CDR3 amino acids: CASSLRTGGNYGYTF. CDR3 bases: TGTGCCAGTAGTCTCCGAACAGGGGGCAACTATGGCTACACCTTC.

This chain uses TRBV5-4 with TRBJ2-3; 8 bases are shared with TRBD1. V was clipped by 2 bases and J by 4 bases; unmatched bases: 3. The germline V gene encodes CDR1 SGHNT and CDR2 YYREEE (reference sequence). This CDR3 has 14 residues. DNA for the CDR3: TGTGCCAGCAGCTTCGGGACAGGATCAGATACGCAGTATTTT. This codes for CASSFGTGSDTQYF.

This chain uses TRBV5-1 with TRBJ2-3; no reliable D call. The germline V gene encodes CDR1 SGHRS and CDR2 YFSETQ. The CDR3 has 15 residues. The germline V and J ends were trimmed by 1 base and 0 bases, with 9 bases remaining between them. CDR3 coding DNA: TGCGCCAGCAGCTTGCCAGGTTCGAGCACAGATACGCAGTATTTT. Translation gives CASSLPGSSTDTQYF.

The rearrangement uses TRBV15 and TRBJ2-1; 8 bases are shared with TRBD2. Germline CDR1 reads LNHNV; CDR2 reads YYDKDF (reference sequence). The J segment lost 8 bases and the V segment lost 1 base, leaving 7 bases of the junction unmatched. CDR3 length: 15 amino acids. CDR3 nucleotides: TGTGCCACCAGCAGAGGAACGGGGGGGCCTGATGAGCAGTTCTTC. Its protein product is CATSRGTGGPDEQFF.

The chain's CDR3 is CATSSGTEETQYF. CDR3 nucleotides: TGTGCCACCAGCAGTGGGACAGAAGAGACCCAGTACTTC. V and J are TRBV15 and TRBJ2-5; 7 nucleotides line up with TRBD1. This CDR3 contains 13 residues. V gave up 3 bases and J gave up 3 bases; unmatched junction bases: 1. Germline V lookup: CDR1 LNHNV, CDR2 YYDKDF (reference sequence).

J is TRBJ1-1 and V is TRBV6-5; a possible D gene is TRBD1 (5 bases). The V and J ends lost 7 bases and 0 bases respectively, with 15 bases between them. Germline V gene sequence: CDR1 MNHEY, CDR2 SVGAGI. This CDR3 contains 15 residues. For the CDR3, the DNA is TGTGCCAGCAACCCCGAGGCAGGGATGAACACTGAAGCTTTCTTT. It is translated as CASNPEAGMNTEAFF.

This chain joins TRBV6-4 and TRBJ2-3; TRBD1 agrees at 8 bases. Germline CDR1 is MRHNA and CDR2 is SNTAGT. This CDR3 has 14 residues. V was clipped by 6 bases and J by 3 bases; unmatched bases: 5. Here the CDR3 DNA reads TGTGCCAGCAGCCCCGGGACAGGAACAGATACGCAGTATTTT. Translation gives CASSPGTGTDTQYF.

This sequence joins TRBV6-5 and TRBJ1-2; TRBD1 matches at 9 bases. The V gene's germline CDR1 is MNHEY and CDR2 SVGAGI. The CDR3 contains 13 residues. Trimming removed 6 bases from V and 6 bases from J; junction bases left unmatched: 5. In DNA form, the CDR3 reads TGTGCCAGCAGACCACAGGGGGCGGATGGCTACACCTTC. Amino acids: CASRPQGADGYTF.

The V gene is TRBV19, the J gene TRBJ2-1, with D possibly being TRBD1 (6 bases). Germline V gene data show CDR1 as LNHDA and CDR2 as SQIVND (reference sequence). This CDR3 is 15 amino acids long. V shed 10 bases and J shed 8 bases, with 24 bases lying between them. Here the CDR3 reads CATANDRSLDDEQFF. CDR3 nucleotides: TGTGCCACCGCGAACGACAGGAGCCTTGACGATGAGCAGTTCTTC.

With regard to this clone: Compared with germline, one end of the junction differs, possibly owing to a read error. The rearrangement uses TRBV7-2 and TRBJ2-5, with D perhaps TRBD2 (6 bases). From germline, CDR1 is SGHTA and CDR2 FQGNSA. CDR3 length equals 12 residues. CDR3 DNA: TGTGCCAGCAGCTGGGGGACTCCGAATGGGCACTTC. Translating it yields CASSWGTPNGHF.

The V gene is TRBV3-1 (or the pseudogene TRBV3-2), the J gene TRBJ1-2; TRBD1 matches 7 bases. CDR3 length equals 15 residues. Losses at the gene ends were 2 bases for V and 0 bases for J; bases not matched to a gene: 3. Germline-derived CDR1 and CDR2 are LGHDT and YNNKEL (reference sequence). The CDR3 loop reads CASSQRTGANYGYTF. The CDR3 DNA follows: TGTGCCAGCAGCCAAAGGACAGGTGCTAACTATGGCTACACCTTC.

The J gene is TRBJ1-1, the V gene TRBV9, with 8 bases lining up with TRBD1. This CDR3 is built from 15 residues. J was trimmed by 0 bases and V by 2 bases; bases with no gene match: 3. CDR1 SGDLS and CDR2 YYNGEE come from the germline V gene. The CDR3 DNA is TGTGCCAGCAGCGTGGGGACAGGATTGAACACTGAAGCTTTCTTT. Residues: CASSVGTGLNTEAFF.

This sequence joins TRBV2 and TRBJ1-6; D is possibly TRBD1 (6 bases). There are 14 residues in the CDR3. Trimming removed 10 bases from V and 8 bases from J, with 18 bases in between. Germline V gene lookup returns CDR1 SNHLY and CDR2 FYNNEI. CDR3 DNA: TGTGCCACCACCCTACAGGGCTCTTATTCACCCCTCCACTTT. Its protein is CATTLQGSYSPLHF. The full variable domain, rest sourced from reference TRBV2 and TRBJ1-6, is EPEVTQTPSHQVTQMGQEVILRCVPISNHLYFYWYRQILGQKVEFLVSFYNNEISEKSEIFDDQFSVERPDGSNFTLKIRSTKLEDSAMYFCATTLQGSYSPLHFGNGTRLTVT.

The rearrangement joins TRBV15 to TRBJ2-3; 12 nucleotides line up with TRBD2. CDR3 size: 16 residues. Germline CDR1 is LNHNV and CDR2 is YYDKDF (reference sequence). V trimming: 1 base; J trimming: 1 base; junction bases outside the gene matches: 0. CDR3 loop: CATSRGLAGGTDTQYF. CDR3 sequence (DNA): TGTGCCACCAGCAGAGGACTAGCGGGGGGCACAGATACGCAGTATTTT.

The rearrangement links TRBV2 to TRBJ2-3, with D maybe TRBD2 (5 bases). The germline V gene has CDR1 SNHLY and CDR2 FYNNEI. The V end lost 5 bases, the J end lost 1 base, and 10 bases lay between the germline ends. CDR3 length: 14 residues. Written as DNA, the CDR3 is TGTGCCAGCAGTAGGGAGTATGGCACAGATACGCAGTATTTT. Protein product: CASSREYGTDTQYF.

This clone came up a few times. The V and J genes are TRBV20-1 and TRBJ1-4, with 10 nucleotides matching TRBD1. Trimming removed 3 bases from V and 6 bases from J; junction bases left unmatched: 7. The germline gives CDR1 DFQATT, CDR2 SNEGSKA (reference sequence). The CDR3 sequence is 15 residues long. CDR3 sequence: CSASAPGTGDEKLFF. For the CDR3, the DNA is TGCAGTGCTAGTGCCCCCGGGACAGGGGATGAAAAACTGTTTTTT.

This clone has just one count. V is TRBV6-5 and J is TRBJ2-2; D might be TRBD1 (5 bases). Germline values: CDR1 MNHEY, CDR2 SVGAGI. Deletions cut 5 bases from V and 1 base from J, with 8 bases between. The CDR3 covers 14 residues. CDR3 in amino acids: CASSKTGNTGELFF. The CDR3 DNA sequence: TGTGCCAGCAGTAAAACAGGGAACACCGGGGAGCTGTTTTTT.

The chain couples TRBV2 to TRBJ2-5, with D perhaps matching TRBD1 (5 bases). V gave up 4 bases and J gave up 1 base, with 10 bases separating them. Germline CDR1 SNHLY, CDR2 FYNNEI. The CDR3 spans 14 residues. The CDR3 DNA reads as TGTGCCAGCAGTGCAACGGACACCCAAGAGACCCAGTACTTC. The encoded protein is CASSATDTQETQYF.

This clone occurred once. The CDR3 here is CASSMDSSRQPQHF. The CDR3 region has the DNA TGTGCCAGTAGTATGGACAGTTCTCGTCAGCCCCAGCATTTT. The J gene is TRBJ1-5, the V gene TRBV19; TRBD1 might be the D (6 bases). This CDR3 spans 14 amino acids. V lost 3 bases, J lost 6 bases, and 12 bases lay in between. Germline V CDR1 and CDR2: LNHDA, SQIVND (reference sequence).

This sequence joins TRBV7-2 and TRBJ2-5; D is possibly TRBD1 (6 bases). V was clipped by 6 bases and J by 2 bases, with 16 bases between them. Germline CDR1 SGHTA, CDR2 FQGNSA. CDR3 size: 15 residues. The CDR3 nucleotides read TGTGCCAGCAGTGATGGGACAAGAATACAAGAGACCCAGTACTTC. Translating gives CASSDGTRIQETQYF.

This clone was picked up one time. V gene TRBV3-1 (or the pseudogene TRBV3-2) combines with J gene TRBJ2-5; TRBD1 matches at 8 bases. V dropped 1 base and J dropped 5; count of bases not matched to a gene: 9. Germline V lookup: CDR1 LGHDT, CDR2 YNNKEL (reference sequence). The CDR3 length is 16 residues. CDR3 protein: CASSQVSDRGWETQYF. CDR3 DNA: TGTGCCAGCAGCCAAGTTTCCGACAGGGGCTGGGAGACCCAGTACTTC.